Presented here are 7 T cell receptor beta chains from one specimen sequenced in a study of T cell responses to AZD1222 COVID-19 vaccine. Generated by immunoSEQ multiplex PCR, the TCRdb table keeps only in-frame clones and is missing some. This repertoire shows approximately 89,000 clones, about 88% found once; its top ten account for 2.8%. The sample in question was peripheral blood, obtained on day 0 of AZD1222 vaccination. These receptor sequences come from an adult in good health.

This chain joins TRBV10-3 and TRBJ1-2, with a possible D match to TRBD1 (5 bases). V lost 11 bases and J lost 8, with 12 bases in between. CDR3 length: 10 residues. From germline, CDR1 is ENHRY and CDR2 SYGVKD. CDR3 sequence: CAAGDAGYTF. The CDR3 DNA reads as TGTGCCGCTGGGGACGCGGGCTACACCTTC.

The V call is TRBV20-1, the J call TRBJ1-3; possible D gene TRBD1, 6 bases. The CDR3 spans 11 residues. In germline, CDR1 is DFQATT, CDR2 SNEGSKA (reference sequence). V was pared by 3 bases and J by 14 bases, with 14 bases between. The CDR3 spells CSASSGGALYF. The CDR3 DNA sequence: TGCAGTGCTAGCAGCGGGGGGGCCCTATATTTT.

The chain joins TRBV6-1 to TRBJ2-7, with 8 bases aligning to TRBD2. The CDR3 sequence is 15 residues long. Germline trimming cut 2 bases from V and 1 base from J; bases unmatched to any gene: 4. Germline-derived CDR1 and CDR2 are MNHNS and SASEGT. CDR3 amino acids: CASSELRGGSYEQYF. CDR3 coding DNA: TGTGCCAGCAGTGAACTTCGGGGGGGGTCCTACGAGCAGTACTTC.

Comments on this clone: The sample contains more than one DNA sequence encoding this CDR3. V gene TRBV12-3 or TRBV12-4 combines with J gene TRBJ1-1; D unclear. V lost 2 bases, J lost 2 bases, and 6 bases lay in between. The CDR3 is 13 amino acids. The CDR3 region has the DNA TGTGCCAGCAGTTTAACGGCTAACACTGAAGCTTTCTTT. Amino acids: CASSLTANTEAFF.

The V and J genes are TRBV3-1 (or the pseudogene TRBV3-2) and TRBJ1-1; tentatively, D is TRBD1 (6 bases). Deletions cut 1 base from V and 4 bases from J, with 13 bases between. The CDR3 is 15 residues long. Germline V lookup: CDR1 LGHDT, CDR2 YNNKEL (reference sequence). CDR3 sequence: CASSQVIQGTTEAFF. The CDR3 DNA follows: TGTGCCAGCAGCCAAGTCATTCAGGGGACCACTGAAGCTTTCTTT.

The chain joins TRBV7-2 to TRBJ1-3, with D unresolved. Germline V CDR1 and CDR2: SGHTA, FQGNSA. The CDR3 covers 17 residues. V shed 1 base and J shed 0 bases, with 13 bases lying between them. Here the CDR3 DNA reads TGTGCCAGCAGCTTAGGGTTTGGCCGCATCTCTGGAAACACCATATATTTT. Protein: CASSLGFGRISGNTIYF.

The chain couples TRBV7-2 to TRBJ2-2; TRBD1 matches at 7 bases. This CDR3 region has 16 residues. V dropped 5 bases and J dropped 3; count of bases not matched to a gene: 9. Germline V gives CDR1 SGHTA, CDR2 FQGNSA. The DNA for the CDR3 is TGTGCCAGCAGCACCCGGACAGGAGGATACACCGGGGAGCTGTTTTTT. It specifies CASSTRTGGYTGELFF.